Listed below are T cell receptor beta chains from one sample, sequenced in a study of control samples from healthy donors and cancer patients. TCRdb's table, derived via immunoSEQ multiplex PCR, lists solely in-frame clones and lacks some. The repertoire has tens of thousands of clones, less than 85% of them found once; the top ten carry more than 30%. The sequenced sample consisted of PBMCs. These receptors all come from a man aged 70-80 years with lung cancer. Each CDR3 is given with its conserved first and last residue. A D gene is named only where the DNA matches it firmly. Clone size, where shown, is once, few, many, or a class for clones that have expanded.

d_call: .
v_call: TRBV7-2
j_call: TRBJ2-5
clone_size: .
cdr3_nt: TGTGCCAGCAGCTTAAGCCCAGCTCAAGAGACCCAGTACTTC
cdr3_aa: CASSLSPAQETQYF

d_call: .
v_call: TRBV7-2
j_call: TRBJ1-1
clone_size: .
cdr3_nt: TGTGCCAGCAGCTTAGATGACCTCCGGCGGGTGAACACTGAAGCTTTCTTT
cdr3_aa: CASSLDDLRRVNTEAFF

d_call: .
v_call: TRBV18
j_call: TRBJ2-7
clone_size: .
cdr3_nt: TGTGCCAGCTCACCATTTAGGCAGGGGGGAGTCTACGAGCAGTACTTC
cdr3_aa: CASSPFRQGGVYEQYF

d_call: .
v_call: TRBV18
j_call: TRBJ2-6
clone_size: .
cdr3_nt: TGTGCCAGCAGAGACTCTGGGGCCAACGTCCTGACTTTC
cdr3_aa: CASRDSGANVLTF

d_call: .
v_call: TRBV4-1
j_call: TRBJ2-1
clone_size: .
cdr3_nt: TGCGCCAGCAGCCACTTGGACAGCTACAATGAGCAGTTCTTC
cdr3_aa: CASSHLDSYNEQFF

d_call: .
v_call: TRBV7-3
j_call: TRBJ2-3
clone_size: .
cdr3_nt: TGTGCCAGCAGCCAGGTCGGAGTAGGGGGGGCCACAGATACGCAGTATTTT
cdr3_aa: CASSQVGVGGATDTQYF

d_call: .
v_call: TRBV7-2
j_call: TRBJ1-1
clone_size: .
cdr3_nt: TGTGCCAGCAGTCGCGTGTGGGCTGGTGAAGCTTTCTTT
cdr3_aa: CASSRVWAGEAFF

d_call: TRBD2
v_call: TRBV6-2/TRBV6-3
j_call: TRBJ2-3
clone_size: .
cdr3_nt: TGTGCCAGCAGTTTTAGCGGGGGGGCCACAGATACGCAGTATTTT
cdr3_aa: CASSFSGGATDTQYF

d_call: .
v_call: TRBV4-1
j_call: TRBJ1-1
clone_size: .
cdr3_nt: TGCGCCAGCAGCCCCAGGAACACTGAAGCTTTCTTT
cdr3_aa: CASSPRNTEAFF

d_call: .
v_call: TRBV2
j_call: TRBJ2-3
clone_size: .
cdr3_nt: TGTGCCAGCAGTGAAAGGCAGCTGACAGATACGCAGTATTTT
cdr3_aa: CASSERQLTDTQYF

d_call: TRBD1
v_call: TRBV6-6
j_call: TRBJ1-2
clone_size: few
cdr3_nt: TGTGCCAGCAGTACCCTCCGGGACAGGGTCGACTATGGCTACACCTTC
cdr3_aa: CASSTLRDRVDYGYTF

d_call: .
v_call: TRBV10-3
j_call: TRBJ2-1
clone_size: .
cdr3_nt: TGTGCCATCAGGGGGGACACCTTCTCCTACAATGAGCAGTTCTTC
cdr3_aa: CAIRGDTFSYNEQFF

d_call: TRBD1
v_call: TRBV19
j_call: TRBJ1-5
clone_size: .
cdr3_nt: TGTGCCAGTAGTCATATAGGGACAGCTATTCTCCCCCAGCATTTT
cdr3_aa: CASSHIGTAILPQHF

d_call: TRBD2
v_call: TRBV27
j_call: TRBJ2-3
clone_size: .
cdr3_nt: TGTGCCAGCACCCTGGGGGGGACTGGCACAGATACGCAGTATTTT
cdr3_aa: CASTLGGTGTDTQYF

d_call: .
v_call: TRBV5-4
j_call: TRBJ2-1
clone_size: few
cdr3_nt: TGTGCCAGCAGCCGCAACCCTAGGGGTGAGCAGTTCTTC
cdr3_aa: CASSRNPRGEQFF

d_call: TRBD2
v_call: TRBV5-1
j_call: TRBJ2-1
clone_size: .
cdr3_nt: TGCGCCAGCAGCCCCCGACTAGCGGGGCCAAATGAGCAGTTCTTC
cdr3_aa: CASSPRLAGPNEQFF

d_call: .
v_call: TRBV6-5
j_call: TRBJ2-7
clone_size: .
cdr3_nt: TGTGCCAGCAGTTGGTCAGGGGGGGCCTACGAGCAGTACTTC
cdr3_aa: CASSWSGGAYEQYF

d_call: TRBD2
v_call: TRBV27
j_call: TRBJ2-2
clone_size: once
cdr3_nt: TGTGCCAGCAGTCCGACCGGGGTGGCGGGGGGGACCACCGGGGAGCTGTTTTTT
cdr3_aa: CASSPTGVAGGTTGELFF

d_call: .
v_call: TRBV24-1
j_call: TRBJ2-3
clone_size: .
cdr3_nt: TGTGCCACCAGTGATTTGAGGGCAGGGGGGGGCTTAACAGATACGCAGTATTTT
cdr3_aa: CATSDLRAGGGLTDTQYF

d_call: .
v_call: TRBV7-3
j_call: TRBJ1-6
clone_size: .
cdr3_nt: TGTGCCAGCAGCTTACAGGGTTGGGATAAAAATTCACCCCTCCACTTT
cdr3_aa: CASSLQGWDKNSPLHF

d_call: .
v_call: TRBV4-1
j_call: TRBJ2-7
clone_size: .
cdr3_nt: TGCGCCAGCAGCCAAGAGCAGGTGTCCTATAACTACGAGCAGTACTTC
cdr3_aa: CASSQEQVSYNYEQYF

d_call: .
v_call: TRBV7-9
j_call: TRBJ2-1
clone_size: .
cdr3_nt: TGTGCCAGCAGCGACAGAAACCTCAACAATGAGCAGTTCTTC
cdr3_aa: CASSDRNLNNEQFF

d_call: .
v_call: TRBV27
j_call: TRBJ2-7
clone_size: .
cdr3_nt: TGTGCCAGCAGTTTCGGGGGTTCCTACGAGCAGTACTTC
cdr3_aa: CASSFGGSYEQYF

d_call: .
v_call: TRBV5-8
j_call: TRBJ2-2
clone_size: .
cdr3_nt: TGTGCCAGCAGCTTGAGGACTCTTAACACCGGGGAGCTGTTTTTT
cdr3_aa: CASSLRTLNTGELFF

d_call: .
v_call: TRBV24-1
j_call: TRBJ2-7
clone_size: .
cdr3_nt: TGTGCCACCAGTGCCCCCGGTCGGCCCTACGAGCAGTACTTC
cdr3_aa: CATSAPGRPYEQYF

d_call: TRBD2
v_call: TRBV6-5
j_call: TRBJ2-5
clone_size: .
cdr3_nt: TGTGCCAGCGGACCGCGGGGGAGGGGAGAGACCCAGTACTTC
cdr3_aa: CASGPRGRGETQYF

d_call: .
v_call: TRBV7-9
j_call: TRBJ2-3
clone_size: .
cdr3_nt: TGTGCCAGCAGCTCAGGACCCGCATTGGATACGCAGTATTTT
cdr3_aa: CASSSGPALDTQYF

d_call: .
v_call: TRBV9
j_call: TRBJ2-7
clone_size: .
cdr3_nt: TGTGCCAGCAGCGCAGAGAGGGGGTACGAGCAGTACTTC
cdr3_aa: CASSAERGYEQYF

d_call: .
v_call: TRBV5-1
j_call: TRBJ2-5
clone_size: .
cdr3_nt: TGCGCCAGCAGCCTATGGACCGCGGAGACCCAGTACTTC
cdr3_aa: CASSLWTAETQYF

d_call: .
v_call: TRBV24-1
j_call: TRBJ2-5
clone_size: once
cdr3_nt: TGTGCCACCAGTGATGGCCCGAGCAGGGTGGCCGGCGCCCAGTACTTC
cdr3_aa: CATSDGPSRVAGAQYF

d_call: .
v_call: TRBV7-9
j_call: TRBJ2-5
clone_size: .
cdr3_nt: TGTGCCAGCAGCTTAGGCAGGGGAGGGCAAGAGACCCAGTACTTC
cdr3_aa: CASSLGRGGQETQYF

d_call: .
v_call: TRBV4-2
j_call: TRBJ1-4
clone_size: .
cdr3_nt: TGTGCCAGCAGCCCGGACCGGGACGGAGATAATGAAAAACTGTTTTTT
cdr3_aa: CASSPDRDGDNEKLFF

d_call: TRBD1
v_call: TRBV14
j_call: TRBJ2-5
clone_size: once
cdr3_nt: TGTGCCAGCAGCCAAGCGGTGGGACAGGGGGTCCAAGAGACCCAGTACTTC
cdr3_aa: CASSQAVGQGVQETQYF

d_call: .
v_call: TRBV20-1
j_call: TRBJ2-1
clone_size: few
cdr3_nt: TGCAGTGCTAGTCCCAGTTCGGGCCCCGAGCAGTTCTTC
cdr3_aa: CSASPSSGPEQFF

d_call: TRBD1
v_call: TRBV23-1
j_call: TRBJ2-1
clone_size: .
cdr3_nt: TGCGCCAGCAGTCAATCAGAGGACAGGGCTTGCGAGCAGTTCTTC
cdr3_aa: CASSQSEDRACEQFF

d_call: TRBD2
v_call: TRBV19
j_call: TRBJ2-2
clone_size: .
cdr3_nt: TGTGCCAGTAGTATCGGACTAGCGGGGGTGGGCACCGGGGAGCTGTTTTTT
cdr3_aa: CASSIGLAGVGTGELFF

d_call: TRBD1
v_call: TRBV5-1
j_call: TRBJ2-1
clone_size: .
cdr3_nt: TGCGCCAGCAGCTTGTGGGACAGGGGCTCCTACAATGAGCAGTTCTTC
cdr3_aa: CASSLWDRGSYNEQFF

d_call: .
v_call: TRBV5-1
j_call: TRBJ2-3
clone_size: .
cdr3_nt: TGCGCCAGCAGCTTAACCACCCCCACAGATACGCAGTATTTT
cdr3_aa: CASSLTTPTDTQYF

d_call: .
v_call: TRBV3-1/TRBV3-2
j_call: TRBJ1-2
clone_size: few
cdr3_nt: TGTGCCAGCAGTCGATCAATACAAGGGGGGGACTATGGCTACACCTTC
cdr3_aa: CASSRSIQGGDYGYTF

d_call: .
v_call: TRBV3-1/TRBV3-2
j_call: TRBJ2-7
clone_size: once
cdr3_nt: TGTGCCAGCAGCCAAGAGGGCACCTCCTACGAGCAGTACTTC
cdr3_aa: CASSQEGTSYEQYF

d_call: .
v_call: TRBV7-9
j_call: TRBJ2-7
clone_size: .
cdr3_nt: TGTGCCAGCAGCGAGGGACACCTTAACGAGCAGTACTTC
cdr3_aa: CASSEGHLNEQYF

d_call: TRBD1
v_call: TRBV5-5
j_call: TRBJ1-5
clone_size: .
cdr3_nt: TGTGCCAGCAGCTTCGGCAGGGGGCTCGATCAGCCCCAGCATTTT
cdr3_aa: CASSFGRGLDQPQHF

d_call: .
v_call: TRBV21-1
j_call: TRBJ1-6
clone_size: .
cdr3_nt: TGTGCCAGCAGCAAACGACGTGGCAGGGGGATCTATAATTCACCCCTCCACTTT
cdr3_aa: CASSKRRGRGIYNSPLHF

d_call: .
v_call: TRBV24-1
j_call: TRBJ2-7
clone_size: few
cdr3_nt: TGTGCCACCAGTGATTCTCGGAACACCTACGAGCAGTACTTC
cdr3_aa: CATSDSRNTYEQYF

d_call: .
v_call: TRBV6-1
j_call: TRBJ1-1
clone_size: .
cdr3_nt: TGTGCCAGCAGTGAAAAGGGGCGTGGTTGGGCTTTCTTT
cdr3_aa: CASSEKGRGWAFF

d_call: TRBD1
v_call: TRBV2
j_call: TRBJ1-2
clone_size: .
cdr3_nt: TGTGCCAGCCTTGAATGGACAGGGGATGGCTACACCTTC
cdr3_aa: CASLEWTGDGYTF

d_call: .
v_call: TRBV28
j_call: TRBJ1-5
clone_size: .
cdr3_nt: TGTGCCAGCAGTTCCTCCCTAGGGGGCAATCAGCCCCAGCATTTT
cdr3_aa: CASSSSLGGNQPQHF

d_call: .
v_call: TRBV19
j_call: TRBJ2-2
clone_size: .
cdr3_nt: TGTGCCAGTAGTATAGGGGCGTGGGGTATCGGGGAGCTGTTTTTT
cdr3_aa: CASSIGAWGIGELFF